This T cell receptor (beta chain) was profiled in a study of cytomegalovirus exposure and HLA in healthy donors. Study conclusions and caveats: Specificity for CMV antigens was confirmed in vitro for a few of the CMV-associated chains.

This CDR3 has 16 residues. Germline V gene lookup returns CDR1 SGHTA and CDR2 FQGTGA. V trimming: 5 bases; J trimming: 2 bases; junction bases outside the gene matches: 5. For this clone: Its target is unknown.

The donors were members of the validation cohort comprising over a hundred subjects, separate from the roughly 670-subject first cohort. Generated by immunoSEQ multiplex PCR, the TCRdb table keeps only in-frame clones and is missing some. The repertoire holds tens of thousands of clones, just over 85% seen once, with under 7.5% in the top ten. The chain combines TRBV7-3 with TRBJ2-3; 12 nucleotides line up with TRBD2. The sequence derives from a woman aged 25 to 39 in good health and CMV-seronegative. Sequences were obtained from PBMCs. The CDR3 coding sequence is TGTGCCAGCAGCCCGCTAGCGGGAGGGGACACAGATACGCAGTATTTT. It specifies CASSPLAGGDTDTQYF. The entire variable domain, with the rest obtained from reference TRBV7-3 and TRBJ2-3, is as follows: GAGVSQTPSNKVTEKGKYVELRCDPISGHTALYWYRQSLGQGPEFLIYFQGTGAADDSGLPNDRFFAVRPEGSVSTLKIQRTERGDSAVYLCASSPLAGGDTDTQYFGPGTRLTVL.